The table lists the clone carrying this TCR beta chain with a count of one. The antigen remains undetermined. V trimming: 6 bases; J trimming: 1 base; junction bases outside the gene matches: 8. This CDR3 has 18 residues. The data were taken from a study of OX40 agonist ivuxolimab in advanced cancers. Points from the study as a whole: At 0.1 to 3.0 mg/kg and by week 6, clonal expansion occurred in CD4+ and CD8+ blood T cells. More expanded clones were found, on average, in CD8+ than in CD4+ T cells. Some of the lowest clonal expansion was seen in partial responders at 0.1-3.0 mg/kg.

Profiling relied on immunoSEQ multiplex PCR, and the TCRdb table lists in-frame clones only, not all of them. Of about 69,000 clones in the sample, over 60% are singletons; the top ten hold 2% to 2.5%. The investigators sampled blood at baseline, at cycle 4 day 1, and at cycle 7 day 1. The clonotype comes from an adult with an advanced solid tumor such as melanoma, head and neck, liver or kidney cancer. This specimen was CD4+ or CD8+ T cells sorted from blood, taken in a trial of the OX40 agonist ivuxolimab. The chain uses TRBV23-1 and TRBJ2-6; 11 bases are a match to TRBD2. TRBV23-1 falls under the ORF class, with uncertain function. Here the CDR3 reads CASSRDSSGGSGANVLTF. Here the CDR3 DNA reads TGCGCCAGCAGCCGGGACTCTAGCGGGGGGTCTGGGGCCAACGTCCTGACTTTC.